This T cell receptor beta chain is drawn from a study of T cell changes during pregnancy in multiple sclerosis. Method: immunoSEQ multiplex PCR; TCRdb's copy keeps in-frame clones and lacks some. Of tens of thousands of clones in the sample, roughly 90% are singletons; the top ten hold more than 1.5%. The germline V gene has CDR1 LGHNA and CDR2 YNFKEQ. This CDR3 is 12 amino acids long. V was trimmed by 3 bases and J by 7 bases, leaving 9 bases between them. The specimen was peripheral blood, collected in the first trimester of pregnancy. The V gene is TRBV4-2, the J gene TRBJ1-1, with D possibly matching TRBD1 (5 bases). The sequence was collected from a female donor with multiple sclerosis, enrolled in a pregnancy study. Written as DNA, the CDR3 is TGTGCCAGCAGCCAGGGGCGGGATGAAGCTTTCTTT. This gives the protein CASSQGRDEAFF.